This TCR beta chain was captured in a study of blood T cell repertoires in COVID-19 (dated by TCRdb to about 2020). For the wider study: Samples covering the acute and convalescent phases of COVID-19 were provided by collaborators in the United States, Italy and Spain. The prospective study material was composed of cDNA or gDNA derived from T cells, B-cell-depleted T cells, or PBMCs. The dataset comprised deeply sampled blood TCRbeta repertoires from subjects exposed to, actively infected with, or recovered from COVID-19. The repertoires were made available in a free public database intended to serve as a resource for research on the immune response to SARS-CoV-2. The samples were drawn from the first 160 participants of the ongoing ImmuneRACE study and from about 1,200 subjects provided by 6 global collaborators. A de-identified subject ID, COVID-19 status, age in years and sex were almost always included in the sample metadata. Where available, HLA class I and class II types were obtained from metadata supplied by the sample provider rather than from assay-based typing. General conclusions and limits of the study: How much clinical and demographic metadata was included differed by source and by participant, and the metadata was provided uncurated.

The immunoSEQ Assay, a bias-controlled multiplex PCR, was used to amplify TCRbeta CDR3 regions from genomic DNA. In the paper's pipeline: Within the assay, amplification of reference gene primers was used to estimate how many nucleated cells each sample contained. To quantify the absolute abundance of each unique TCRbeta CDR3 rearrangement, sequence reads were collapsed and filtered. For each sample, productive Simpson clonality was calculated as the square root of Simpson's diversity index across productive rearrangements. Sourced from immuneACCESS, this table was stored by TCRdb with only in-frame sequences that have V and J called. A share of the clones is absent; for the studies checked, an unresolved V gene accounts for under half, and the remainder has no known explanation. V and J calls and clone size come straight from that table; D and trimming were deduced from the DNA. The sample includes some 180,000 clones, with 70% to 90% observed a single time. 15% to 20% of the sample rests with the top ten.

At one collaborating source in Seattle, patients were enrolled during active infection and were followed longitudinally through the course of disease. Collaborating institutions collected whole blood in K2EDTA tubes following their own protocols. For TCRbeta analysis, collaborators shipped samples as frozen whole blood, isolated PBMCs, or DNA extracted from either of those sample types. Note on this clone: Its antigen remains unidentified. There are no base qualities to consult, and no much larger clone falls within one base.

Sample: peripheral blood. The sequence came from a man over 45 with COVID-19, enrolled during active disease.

The CDR3 reads as follows: CASSLATGNSPLHF. The DNA is TGTGCCAGCAGCCTAGCCACAGGGAATTCACCCCTCCACTTT. This sequence uses TRBV2 and TRBJ1-6, with TRBD1 as a weak D call on 6 bases. Counted from cysteine to phenylalanine, this CDR3 has 14 amino acids. Just the 42-base CDR3 DNA is kept, in frame starting at base 1. Trimming costs V 6 bases and J 7 bases, and their ends lie 13 bases apart. CDR1 and CDR2 are drawn from the germline V gene: SNHLY, FYNNEI. Reference TRBV2 and TRBJ1-6 genes cover what lies past the CDR3, so the full variable domain is EPEVTQTPSHQVTQMGQEVILRCVPISNHLYFYWYRQILGQKVEFLVSFYNNEISEKSEIFDDQFSVERPDGSNFTLKIRSTKLEDSAMYFCASSLATGNSPLHFGNGTRLTVT.